This T cell receptor beta chain derives from a study of T cells in Graves' hyperthyroidism and ophthalmopathy. Authors of the study amplified TCR beta CDR3 regions from RNA transcripts. First-round RT-PCR targeting the TCR CDR3 was performed with the HTBI primer set. TCRdb called the multiplex PCR reads again in MiXCR, with one record for every CDR3 protein. Of around 490,000 distinct CDR3 sequences in the sample, 15% to 20% were seen once. Ophthalmopathy cases met thresholds of Clinical Activity Score at least 3, NOSPECS grade at least 4 and duration under 3 months. The V and J ends lost 2 bases and 11 bases, in that order; junction bases with no gene match: 9. The CDR3 has 15 amino acids. CDR1 and CDR2 (germline): SGHAT, FQNNGV.

The chain combines TRBV11-2 with TRBJ1-6, with 7 bases lining up with TRBD1. The specimen sequenced was blood. This TCR derives from a middle-aged man with Graves' ophthalmopathy. CDR3 nucleotide sequence: TGTGCCAGCAGCTTATCAGGGCAGGGGGGTCCACCCCTCCACTTT. Protein sequence: CASSLSGQGGPPLHF.